This T cell receptor (beta chain) derives from a study of OX40 agonist ivuxolimab in advanced cancers. On the study more broadly: Those treated in dose escalation had hepatocellular carcinoma, melanoma, renal cell cancer or head and neck cancer. The mean age was approximately 56 years, ranging from about 23 to 85, with 82.7% of participants male. Study results and caveats: CD8+ T cells (on average) carried more expanded clones than CD4+ T cells.

Germline CDR1 SEHNR, CDR2 FQNEAQ (reference sequence). Trimming pared 3 bases from V and 6 bases from J, leaving 11 bases between. This CDR3 comprises 13 residues. Regarding this clone: Antigen specificity is unknown.

Clones were sequenced by immunoSEQ multiplex PCR, and TCRdb holds only the in-frame ones, with some missing. The table has tens of thousands of clones, approximately 88% seen once; the top ten hold over 2.5%. On cycle 4 day 1 and cycle 7 day 1, as well as at baseline, blood was sampled. The TCR comes from an adult with an advanced solid tumor such as melanoma, head and neck, liver or kidney cancer. The source was CD4+ or CD8+ T cells sorted from blood, collected in a trial of the OX40 agonist ivuxolimab. The genes are TRBV7-9 and TRBJ1-1; D is undetermined. The CDR3 reads CASSFNHAAEAFF. CDR3 DNA sequence: TGTGCCAGCAGCTTTAATCACGCCGCTGAAGCTTTCTTT.